The present TCR beta chain was sequenced within a study of cytomegalovirus exposure and HLA in healthy donors. PCR amplification relied on 60 Vbeta primers (plus 13 Jbeta primers). Clones were sequenced by immunoSEQ multiplex PCR, and TCRdb holds only the in-frame ones, with some missing. This table holds approximately 250,000 clones, around 84% found once. A remark on this clone: No antigen is known for it.

The CDR3 runs 14 residues. Germline lookup yields CDR1 MNHEY and CDR2 SVGAGI. The V gene lost 0 bases and the J gene lost 7 bases, with 11 bases spanning the gap. Findings and caveats of the study: When analyzed later, the rates of TCR association showed variation by HLA locus, with DRB1 the most and HLA-C the fewest.

The material sequenced was PBMCs. V is TRBV6-5 and J is TRBJ2-3; no clear D gene. The sequence was obtained from a girl aged 2-15 years in good health and CMV-seronegative. CDR3 residues: CASSYSLSPNTQYF. Here the CDR3 DNA reads TGTGCCAGCAGTTACTCGTTGTCCCCCAATACGCAGTATTTT.